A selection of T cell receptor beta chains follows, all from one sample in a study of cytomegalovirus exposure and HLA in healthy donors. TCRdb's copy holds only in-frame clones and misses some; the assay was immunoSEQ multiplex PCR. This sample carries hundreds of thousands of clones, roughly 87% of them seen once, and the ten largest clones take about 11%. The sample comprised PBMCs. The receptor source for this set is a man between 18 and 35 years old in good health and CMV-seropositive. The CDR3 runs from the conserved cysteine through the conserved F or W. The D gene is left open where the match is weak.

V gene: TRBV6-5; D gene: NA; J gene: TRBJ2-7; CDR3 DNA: TGTGCCAGCAGTTACTCGTTCCGGGGGCGCGAGCAGTACTTC; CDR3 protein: CASSYSFRGREQYF
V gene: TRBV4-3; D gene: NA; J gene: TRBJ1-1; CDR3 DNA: TGCGCCAGCAGCCAAGAGGGGACTTTGAACACTGAAGCTTTCTTT; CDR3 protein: CASSQEGTLNTEAFF
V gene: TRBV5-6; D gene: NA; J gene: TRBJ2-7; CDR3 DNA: TGTGCCAGCAGCAGGGGACCCCAGGATTGGCAGTACTTC; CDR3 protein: CASSRGPQDWQYF
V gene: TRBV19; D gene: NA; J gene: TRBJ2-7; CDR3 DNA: TGTGCCAGTAGTATAGAGGGCAGGGCGGGGGAGCAGTACTTC; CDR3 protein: CASSIEGRAGEQYF
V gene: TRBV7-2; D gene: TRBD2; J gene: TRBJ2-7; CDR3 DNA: TGTGCCAGCAGCCCGGGACTAGCGTCCTACGAGCAGTACTTC; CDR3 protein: CASSPGLASYEQYF
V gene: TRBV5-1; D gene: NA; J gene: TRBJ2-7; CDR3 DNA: TGCGCCAGCAGCTTGGTGGTCGGGTCCTACGAGCAGTACTTC; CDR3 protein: CASSLVVGSYEQYF
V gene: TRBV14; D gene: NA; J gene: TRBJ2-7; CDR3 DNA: TGTGCCAGCAGCCAAGTTGGGCGGAGCTCCTACGAGCAGTACTTC; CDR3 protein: CASSQVGRSSYEQYF
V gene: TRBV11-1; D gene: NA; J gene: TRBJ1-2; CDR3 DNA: TGTGCCAGCAGCTGGGGGGATGTCGGCTACACCTTC; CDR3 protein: CASSWGDVGYTF
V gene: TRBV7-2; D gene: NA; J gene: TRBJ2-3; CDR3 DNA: TGTGCCAGCAGCTCACAGGGTTGGACAGATACGCAGTATTTT; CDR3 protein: CASSSQGWTDTQYF
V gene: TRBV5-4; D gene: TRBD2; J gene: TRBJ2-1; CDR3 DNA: TGTGCCAGCAGCTCGGGACTAGCGGGATCGTTACCCTACAATGAGCAGTTCTTC; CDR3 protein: CASSSGLAGSLPYNEQFF
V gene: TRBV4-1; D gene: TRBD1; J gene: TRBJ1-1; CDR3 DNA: TGCGCCAGCAGCAGCCGACAGGGGGAGACTGAAGCTTTCTTT; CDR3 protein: CASSSRQGETEAFF
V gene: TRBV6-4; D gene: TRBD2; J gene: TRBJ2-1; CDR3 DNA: TGTGCCAGCAGGCCCCCTTGCGGGAGGGCCGGGAATGAGCAGTTCTTC; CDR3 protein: CASRPPCGRAGNEQFF